These 11 T cell receptor beta chains came from one sample sequenced in a study of blood T cell repertoires in COVID-19. TCRdb's copy holds only in-frame clones and misses some; the assay was immunoSEQ multiplex PCR. Among 350,000 to 450,000 clones, around 86% were seen once, and the ten largest hold about 2.9%. The sample comprised peripheral blood. These receptors were taken from a human donor in a cohort sampled during active COVID-19.

The chain has TRBV6-5 and TRBJ1-5; a possible D gene is TRBD1 (6 bases). The CDR3 extends over 14 amino acids. Germline-derived CDR1 and CDR2 are MNHEY and SVGAGI. V lost 6 bases and J 0 bases, leaving 9 bases between the germline ends. The CDR3 protein is CASRTGHSNQPQHF. The CDR3 nucleotides read TGTGCCAGCAGGACAGGCCATAGCAATCAGCCCCAGCATTTT.

The chain combines TRBV24-1 with TRBJ2-2; the D is unclear. Deletions cut 6 bases from V and 6 bases from J, with 7 bases between. In germline, CDR1 is KGHDR, CDR2 SFDVKD. This CDR3 has 12 residues. The CDR3 here is CATSYGPGELFF. Here the CDR3 DNA reads TGTGCCACCAGTTATGGGCCCGGGGAGCTGTTTTTT.

The CDR3 region is CASVESRSGKLFF. CDR3 DNA: TGTGCCAGCGTGGAGAGCCGGAGCGGAAAACTGTTTTTT. This chain connects TRBV2 to TRBJ1-4; D gene uncertain. V shed 8 bases and J shed 10 bases, with 17 bases lying between them. This CDR3 spans 13 amino acids. The V gene's germline CDR1 is SNHLY and CDR2 FYNNEI.

CDR3 sequence (DNA): TGTGCCAGCAGCTTAACACCTAGCGGGAGCGCCGGGGAGCTGTTTTTT. This codes for CASSLTPSGSAGELFF. J is TRBJ2-2 and V is TRBV7-3; 10 bases are a match to TRBD2. Trimming took 0 bases from V and 6 from J; bases not matched to a gene: 4. From germline, CDR1 is SGHTA and CDR2 FQGTGA. The CDR3 sequence is 16 residues long.

The V gene is TRBV9, the J gene TRBJ2-1; D is possibly TRBD2 (6 bases). Germline values: CDR1 SGDLS, CDR2 YYNGEE. This CDR3 comprises 15 residues. The ends were cut back, 3 bases at V and 9 bases at J, with 19 bases in the middle. The CDR3 reads CASSARGTPIGEQFF. CDR3 DNA sequence: TGTGCCAGCAGCGCCCGCGGGACCCCGATTGGTGAGCAGTTCTTC. Drawing the rest from reference TRBV9 and TRBJ2-1, the complete variable domain is DSGVTQTPKHLITATGQRVTLRCSPRSGDLSVYWYQQSLDQGLQFLIQYYNGEERAKGNILERFSAQQFPDLHSELNLSSLELGDSALYFCASSARGTPIGEQFFGPGTRLTVL.

The chain has TRBV19 and TRBJ1-4; D uncertain. The CDR3 is 14 residues long. The V and J ends lost 7 bases and 4 bases respectively, with 13 bases between them. Germline V gives CDR1 LNHDA, CDR2 SQIVND (reference sequence). CDR3 nucleotides: TGTGCCAGTACGCCAACGAGCTTTAATGAAAAACTGTTTTTT. It specifies CASTPTSFNEKLFF.

This chain joins TRBV28 and TRBJ2-3; 10 bases agree with TRBD2. Germline V gene data show CDR1 as MDHEN and CDR2 as SYDVKM. The length of the CDR3 is 14 residues. The junction had 4 bases not matched to a gene; V was cut back by 8 bases and J by 2 bases. CDR3 residues: CASRAGGYTDTQYF. CDR3 sequence (DNA): TGTGCCAGCCGAGCGGGAGGGTACACAGATACGCAGTATTTT.

The chain is built from TRBV28 and TRBJ2-5; the match to TRBD1 covers 12 bases. Germline CDR1 reads MDHEN; CDR2 reads SYDVKM. Losses at the gene ends were 6 bases for V and 7 bases for J; bases not matched to a gene: 9. The CDR3 runs to 15 residues. CDR3 sequence reads: CASSRTGTGGRTQYF. For the CDR3, the DNA is TGTGCCAGCAGCCGAACCGGGACAGGGGGCCGGACCCAGTACTTC.

The chain combines TRBV2 with TRBJ2-7, with 9 bases fitting TRBD1. Germline V gives CDR1 SNHLY, CDR2 FYNNEI. The ends lost 6 bases at V and 4 bases at J; junction bases unmatched: 4. The CDR3 is 13 residues long. The CDR3 DNA sequence: TGTGCCAGCAGCGCCGGGACAGGGTACGAGCAGTACTTC. Amino acids: CASSAGTGYEQYF. Drawing the rest from reference TRBV2 and TRBJ2-7, the complete variable domain is EPEVTQTPSHQVTQMGQEVILRCVPISNHLYFYWYRQILGQKVEFLVSFYNNEISEKSEIFDDQFSVERPDGSNFTLKIRSTKLEDSAMYFCASSAGTGYEQYFGPGTRLTVT.

The DNA of the CDR3 is TGTGCCAGCAGCCAAAGTAGAAACGGGGAGCTGTTTTTT. Translated, it gives CASSQSRNGELFF. The V and J genes are TRBV3-1 (or the pseudogene TRBV3-2) and TRBJ2-2; D not certain. Trimming shortened V by 2 bases and J by 7 bases, and 8 bases separated the two germline ends. CDR1 is LGHDT and CDR2 is YNNKEL in the germline V gene (reference sequence). The CDR3 has 13 amino acids.

This rearrangement joins TRBV6-1 to TRBJ1-2, with D maybe TRBD1 (6 bases). Trimming removed 3 bases at V and 1 base at J, with 12 bases between. CDR3 length: 15 amino acids. Germline-derived CDR1 and CDR2 are MNHNS and SASEGT. CDR3 sequence: CASSEGASVNYGYTF. CDR3 in DNA: TGTGCCAGCAGTGAGGGGGCAAGTGTTAACTATGGCTACACCTTC.